These 8 T cell receptor beta chains share one sample of origin, sequenced in a study of control samples from healthy donors and cancer patients. Using immunoSEQ multiplex PCR, the repertoire was profiled, and TCRdb retains in-frame clones only, with some absent. The sample includes around 250,000 clones, around 79% seen only once; the top ten take 10% to 15%. Sequencing was done on a sample of PBMCs. The receptors were sampled from a woman aged 55-70 years with lung cancer.

The chain combines TRBV19 with TRBJ1-4, with 8 bases that match TRBD1. The CDR3 consists of 14 residues. Trimming took 5 bases from V and 8 from J; bases not matched to a gene: 7. Germline loops: CDR1 LNHDA, CDR2 SQIVND (reference sequence). This CDR3 is CASSLRTGFEKLFF. The DNA for the CDR3 is TGTGCCAGTAGTCTGAGGACAGGGTTCGAAAAACTGTTTTTT.

A remark on this clone: Other DNA sequences of this sample code for an identical CDR3. The CDR3 reads CASSLEGRNTEAFF. The DNA for the CDR3 is TGTGCCAGCAGCTTAGAGGGGAGGAACACTGAAGCTTTCTTT. This sequence joins TRBV11-1 and TRBJ1-1; possibly TRBD1 for D (5 bases). Deletions cut 1 base from V and 1 base from J, with 7 bases between. Per germline, CDR1 SGHAT and CDR2 FQDESV (reference sequence). The CDR3 runs 14 residues.

The sample holds a few counts of this clone. This chain joins TRBV28 and TRBJ1-5; D not resolved. With 4 bases removed from V and 0 bases from J, the gap between germline ends came to 13 bases. Germline CDR1 reads MDHEN; CDR2 reads SYDVKM. The CDR3 has 16 residues. The CDR3 spells CASSSPQMYSNQPQHF. DNA for the CDR3: TGTGCCAGCAGTTCCCCCCAGATGTATAGCAATCAGCCCCAGCATTTT.

This chain links TRBV24-1 with TRBJ2-6; no firm D call. V lost 0 bases to trimming and J lost 2 bases, with 4 bases between them. The CDR3 is made up of 15 amino acids. Germline V gene sequence: CDR1 KGHDR, CDR2 SFDVKD. The DNA of the CDR3 is TGTGCCACCAGTGATTTGTTGCCTGGGGCCAACGTCCTGACTTTC. Its translation: CATSDLLPGANVLTF.

J is TRBJ2-2 and V is TRBV6-1; D remains ambiguous. Germline V lookup: CDR1 MNHNS, CDR2 SASEGT. The CDR3 is 14 amino acids. V gave up 2 bases and J gave up 8 bases, with 12 bases separating them. CDR3 in amino acids: CASSEFKGGGELFF. The CDR3 DNA reads TGTGCCAGCAGTGAATTCAAGGGCGGAGGGGAGCTGTTTTTT.

This chain links TRBV12-1 with TRBJ1-2. TRBV12-1 is a pseudogene segment. This CDR3 comprises 16 residues. CDR3 DNA sequence: TGTGCCAGCCCCTACTTCCTGGGCGAGGAAAACTATGGCTACACCTTC. This sequence encodes CASPYFLGEENYGYTF.

This clone showed up just a few times. This chain's CDR3 is CASSLTDRDQPQHF. CDR3 in DNA: TGTGCCAGCAGCTTAACCGACAGGGATCAGCCCCAGCATTTT. This sequence joins TRBV5-4 and TRBJ1-5, with 7 nucleotides matching TRBD1. After removal of 2 bases from V and 5 bases from J, the junction contained 4 bases not matched to a gene. Looked up from germline, CDR1 is SGHNT and CDR2 is YYREEE (reference sequence). The CDR3 totals 14 residues.

This chain joins TRBV27 and TRBJ2-2; D gene unclear. CDR1 and CDR2 from the germline V gene are MNHEY and SMNVEV (reference sequence). The CDR3 totals 13 residues. V lost 5 bases and J lost 3, with 7 bases in between. CDR3 residues: CASSRPYTGELFF. CDR3 nucleotide sequence: TGTGCCAGCAGTCGACCTTACACCGGGGAGCTGTTTTTT.